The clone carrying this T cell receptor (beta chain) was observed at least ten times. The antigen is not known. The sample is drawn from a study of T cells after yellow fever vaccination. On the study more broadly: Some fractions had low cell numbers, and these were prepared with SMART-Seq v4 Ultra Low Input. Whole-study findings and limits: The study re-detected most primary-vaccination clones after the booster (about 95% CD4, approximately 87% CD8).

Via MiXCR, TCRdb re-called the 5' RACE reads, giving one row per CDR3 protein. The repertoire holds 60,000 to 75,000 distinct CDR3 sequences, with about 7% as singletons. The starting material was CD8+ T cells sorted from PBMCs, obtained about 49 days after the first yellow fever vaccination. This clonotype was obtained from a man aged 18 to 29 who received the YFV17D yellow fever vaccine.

Written as DNA, the CDR3 is TGTGCCAGCAGTTTAGGACTAGCCCCCGATACGCAGTATTTT. Translation: CASSLGLAPDTQYF. The rearrangement links TRBV12-3 or TRBV12-4 to TRBJ2-3; 7 positions match TRBD2. This CDR3 comprises 14 residues. V trimming: 1 base; J trimming: 6 bases; junction bases outside the gene matches: 4.